This T cell receptor (beta chain) was captured by sequencing in a study of blood T cell repertoires in COVID-19. About the research overall: Researchers got acute and convalescent COVID-19 samples from the United States, Italy and Spain. The cDNA or gDNA used as material had been derived from T cells, B-cell-depleted T cells, or PBMCs.

In the original processing: Amplification from reference gene primers served as the basis for estimated nucleated cell counts. Measured with immunoSEQ multiplex PCR; TCRdb has only the in-frame clones, and not every one. Clone size and the V and J calls come from that table; the DNA yielded D and trimming. The table records approximately 200,000 clones, 85% of them present only once. Trimming at V came to 0 bases and at J to 0 bases, leaving 1 base not matched to a gene. Per the germline V gene, CDR1 is SGHRS and CDR2 is YFSETQ. The CDR3 is made up of 17 amino acids. Individuals aged roughly 18 to 100 years were recruited from about two dozen US areas.

The sequence was obtained from a man in his forties who had recovered from COVID-19. The rearrangement uses TRBV5-1 and TRBJ2-4; TRBD2 aligns across 12 bases. The sequencing sample was made of PBMCs or T cells enriched from blood (not recorded which). CDR3: CASSLGGLAGAKNIQYF. CDR3 DNA: TGCGCCAGCAGCTTGGGGGGACTAGCGGGAGCCAAAAACATTCAGTACTTC.